What follows describes a single TCR beta chain. Antigen: not known. A much larger clone lies a single base off, so this may be a read error. This record belongs to a study of blood T cells in healthy people across ages. Overall study findings and caveats: Roughly linear declines in TCR beta diversity per million T cells occurred with age. Versus aged donors, long-lived donors had higher diversity and more naive CD4+ cells.

Then a second PCR, running about 6 to 12 cycles, was carried out with a sample-barcoded 5' primer and a J-beta primer mix. A template-switch adaptor with 12 random nucleotides tagged each cDNA molecule. TCRdb redid the calling of the 5' RACE reads with MiXCR, one entry per CDR3 protein. This table holds some 920,000 distinct CDR3 sequences, around 54% found once. The authors drew approximately 10 milliliters of peripheral blood from each donor. The germline gives CDR1 DFQATT, CDR2 SNEGSKA (reference sequence). The CDR3 spans 16 residues. The chain carries TRBV20-1 and TRBJ2-5, with a possible D match to TRBD2 (6 bases). The sample consisted of blood. The origin of this receptor is a woman aged 55-70 years in good health. For the CDR3, the DNA is TGCAGTGCTAGAGATCTTCAGCGGGCTTACCAAGAGACCCCGTACTTC. It yields the protein CSARDLQRAYQETPYF.